This T cell receptor beta chain was obtained from a study of T cell responses to AZD1222 COVID-19 vaccine. CDR1 and CDR2 from the germline V gene are SGDLS and YYNGEE. The germline V and J ends were trimmed by 0 bases and 0 bases, with 7 bases remaining between them. The CDR3 runs to 15 residues. The assay was immunoSEQ multiplex PCR, and TCRdb's table has in-frame clones only and misses some. The sample contains 95,000 to 150,000 clones, more than 85% of which appear only once. This clone is a singleton in its sample. The chain recombines TRBV9 with TRBJ1-3; D gene ambiguous. Material: peripheral blood, obtained on day 0 of MenACWY control vaccination. The origin of this receptor is an adult in good health. The CDR3 region has the DNA TGTGCCAGCAGCGTAGAAGGACTCTCTGGAAACACCATATATTTT. This translates into CASSVEGLSGNTIYF.